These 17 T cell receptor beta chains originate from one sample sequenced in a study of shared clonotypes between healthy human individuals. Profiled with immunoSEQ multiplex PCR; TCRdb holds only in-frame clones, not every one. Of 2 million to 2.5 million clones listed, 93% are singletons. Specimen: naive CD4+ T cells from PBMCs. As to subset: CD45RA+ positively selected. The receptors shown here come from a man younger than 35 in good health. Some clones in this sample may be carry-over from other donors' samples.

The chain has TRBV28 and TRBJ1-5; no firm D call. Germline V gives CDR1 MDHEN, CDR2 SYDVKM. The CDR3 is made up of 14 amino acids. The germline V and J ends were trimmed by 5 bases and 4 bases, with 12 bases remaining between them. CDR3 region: CASSPLGSNQPQHF. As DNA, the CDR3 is TGTGCCAGCAGTCCTCTGGGTTCAAATCAGCCCCAGCATTTT.

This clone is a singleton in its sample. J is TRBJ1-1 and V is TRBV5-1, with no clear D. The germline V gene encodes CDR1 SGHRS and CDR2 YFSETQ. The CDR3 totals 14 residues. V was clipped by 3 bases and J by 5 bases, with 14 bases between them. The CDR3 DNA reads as TGCGCCAGCAGCTCCTCCGGCGGCCCTACTGAAGCTTTCTTT. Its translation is CASSSSGGPTEAFF.

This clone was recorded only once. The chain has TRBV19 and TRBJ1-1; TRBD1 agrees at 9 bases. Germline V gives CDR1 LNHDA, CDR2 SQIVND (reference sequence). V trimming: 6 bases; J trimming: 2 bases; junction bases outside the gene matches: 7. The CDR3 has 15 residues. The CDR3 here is CASSRQGGVNTEAFF. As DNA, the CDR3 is TGTGCCAGTAGCCGACAGGGGGGAGTAAACACTGAAGCTTTCTTT.

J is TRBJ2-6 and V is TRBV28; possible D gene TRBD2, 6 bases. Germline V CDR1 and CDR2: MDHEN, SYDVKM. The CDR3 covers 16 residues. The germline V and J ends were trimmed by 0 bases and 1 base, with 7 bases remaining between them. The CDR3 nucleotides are TGTGCCAGCAGTTTATGGGGGACTTCTGGGGCCAACGTCCTGACTTTC. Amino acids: CASSLWGTSGANVLTF.

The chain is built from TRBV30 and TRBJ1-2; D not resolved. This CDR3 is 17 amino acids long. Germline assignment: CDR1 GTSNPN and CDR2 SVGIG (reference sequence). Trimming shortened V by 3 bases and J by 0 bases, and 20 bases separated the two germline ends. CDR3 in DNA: TGTGCCTGGAGCGGATCACGGGAAGGGCGGTCTAACTATGGCTACACCTTC. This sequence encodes CAWSGSREGRSNYGYTF.

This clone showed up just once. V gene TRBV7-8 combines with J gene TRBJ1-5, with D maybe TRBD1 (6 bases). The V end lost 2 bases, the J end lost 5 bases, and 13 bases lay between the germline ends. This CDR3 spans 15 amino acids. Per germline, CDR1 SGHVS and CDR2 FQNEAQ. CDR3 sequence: CASSLMGRGYQPQHF. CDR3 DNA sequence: TGTGCCAGCAGCTTAATGGGGAGGGGGTATCAGCCCCAGCATTTT.

For the CDR3, the DNA is TGTGCCAGCAGTGATCAGGGGCAGCCCTTACCCGAGCAGTACTTC. It encodes CASSDQGQPLPEQYF. This sequence joins TRBV6-1 and TRBJ2-7; D possibly corresponds to TRBD1 (6 bases). V lost 3 bases, J lost 6 bases, and 18 bases lay in between. The CDR3 runs to 15 residues. Per the germline V gene, CDR1 is MNHNS and CDR2 is SASEGT.

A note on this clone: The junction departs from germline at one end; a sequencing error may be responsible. The CDR3 sequence: CASSRRSQDHNF. CDR3 nucleotides: TGTGCCAGTTCGAGACGGTCGCAGGACCATAATTTT. The V and J genes are TRBV18 and TRBJ1-3; D not certain. The V gene's germline CDR1 is KGHSH and CDR2 LQKENI. The CDR3 is 12 residues long.

CDR3 bases: TGTGCCAGCACTCGGGTTGGGGACAGATCTAACTATGGCTACACCTTC. It yields the protein CASTRVGDRSNYGYTF. This chain joins TRBV2 and TRBJ1-2; TRBD1 matches 7 bases. The CDR3 length is 16 residues. Germline assignment: CDR1 SNHLY and CDR2 FYNNEI. V shed 7 bases and J 0 bases; nucleotides not matched to a gene: 11.

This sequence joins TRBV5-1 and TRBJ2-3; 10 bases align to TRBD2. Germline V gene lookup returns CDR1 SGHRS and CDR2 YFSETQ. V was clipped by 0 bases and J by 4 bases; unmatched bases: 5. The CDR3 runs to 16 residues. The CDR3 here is CASSLEAGGPPDTQYF. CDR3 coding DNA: TGCGCCAGCAGCTTGGAAGCGGGAGGGCCCCCAGATACGCAGTATTTT. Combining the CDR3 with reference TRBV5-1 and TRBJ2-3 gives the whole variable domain KAGVTQTPRYLIKTRGQQVTLSCSPISGHRSVSWYQQTPGQGLQFLFEYFSETQRNKGNFPGRFSGRQFSNSRSEMNVSTLELGDSALYLCASSLEAGGPPDTQYFGPGTRLTVL.

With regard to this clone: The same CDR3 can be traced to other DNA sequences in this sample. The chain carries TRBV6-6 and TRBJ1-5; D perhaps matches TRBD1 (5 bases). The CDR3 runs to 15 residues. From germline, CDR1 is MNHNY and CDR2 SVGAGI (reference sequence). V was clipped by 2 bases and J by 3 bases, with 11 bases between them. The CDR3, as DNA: TGTGCCAGCAGTTACCTGGGGCAGTCCAATCAGCCCCAGCATTTT. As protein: CASSYLGQSNQPQHF.

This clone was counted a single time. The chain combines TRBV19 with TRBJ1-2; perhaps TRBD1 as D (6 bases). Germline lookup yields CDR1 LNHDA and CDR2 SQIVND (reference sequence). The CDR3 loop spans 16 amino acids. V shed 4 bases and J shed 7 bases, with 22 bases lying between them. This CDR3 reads CASSTLTGRTDGGYTF. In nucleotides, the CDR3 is TGTGCCAGTAGTACTTTGACCGGTAGGACAGATGGTGGCTACACCTTC.

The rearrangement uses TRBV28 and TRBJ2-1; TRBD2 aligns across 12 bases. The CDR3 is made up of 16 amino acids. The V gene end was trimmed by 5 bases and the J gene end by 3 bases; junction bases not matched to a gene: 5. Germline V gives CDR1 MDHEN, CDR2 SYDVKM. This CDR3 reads CASSTRLAGDYNEQFF. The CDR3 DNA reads TGTGCCAGCAGTACGCGACTAGCGGGAGACTACAATGAGCAGTTCTTC.

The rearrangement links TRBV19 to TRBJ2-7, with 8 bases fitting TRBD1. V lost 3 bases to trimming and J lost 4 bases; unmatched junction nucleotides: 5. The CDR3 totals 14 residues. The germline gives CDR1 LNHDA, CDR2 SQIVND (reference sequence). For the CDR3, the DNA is TGTGCCAGTAGTATCGGGCGACAGGGGTACGAGCAGTACTTC. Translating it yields CASSIGRQGYEQYF.

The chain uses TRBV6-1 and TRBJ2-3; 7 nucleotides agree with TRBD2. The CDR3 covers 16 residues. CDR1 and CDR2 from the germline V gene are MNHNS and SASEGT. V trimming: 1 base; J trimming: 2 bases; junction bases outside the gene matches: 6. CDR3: CASSEGASGYTDTQYF. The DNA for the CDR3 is TGTGCCAGCAGTGAAGGGGCTAGCGGATACACAGATACGCAGTATTTT.

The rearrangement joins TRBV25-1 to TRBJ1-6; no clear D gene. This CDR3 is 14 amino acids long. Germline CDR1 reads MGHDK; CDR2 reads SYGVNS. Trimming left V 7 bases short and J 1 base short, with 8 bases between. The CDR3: CASTGSSYNSPLHF. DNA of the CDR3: TGTGCCAGCACCGGGTCATCCTATAATTCACCCCTCCACTTT.

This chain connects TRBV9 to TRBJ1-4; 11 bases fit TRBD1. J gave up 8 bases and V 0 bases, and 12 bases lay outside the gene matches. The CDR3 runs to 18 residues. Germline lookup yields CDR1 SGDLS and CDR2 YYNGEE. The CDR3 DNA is TGTGCCAGCAGCGTAGGCTTGAATAGAGGGACAGGGGGAGAAAAACTGTTTTTT. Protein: CASSVGLNRGTGGEKLFF.